This T cell receptor beta chain was sequenced in a study of T cells in narcolepsy. The CDR3 contains 14 residues. From germline, CDR1 is SGHDT and CDR2 YYEEEE. With 4 bases clipped from V and 1 base from J, the junction kept 2 bases outside the gene matches. Profiling relied on immunoSEQ multiplex PCR, and the TCRdb table lists in-frame clones only, not all of them. The top ten hold less than 1.2% of the sample, which has about 30,000 clones, roughly four fifths seen once. The table lists this clone with a few counts. The chain uses TRBV5-6 and TRBJ2-3; 8 bases align to TRBD1. The TCR sequence derives from a human donor with narcolepsy. Sequences were obtained from CD45RA- memory CD4+ T cells from PBMCs. CDR3 DNA: TGTGCCAGCAGCCTGGACAGGGGCACAGATACGCAGTATTTT. It encodes CASSLDRGTDTQYF.